Following are 6 T cell receptor beta chains from one sample sequenced in a study of graft-versus-host responses after intestinal transplantation. Generated by immunoSEQ multiplex PCR, the TCRdb table keeps only in-frame clones and is missing some. This sample yields over 70,000 clones, of which about 94% are seen a single time; about 0.53% belongs to the top ten. Their recognized antigens are unknown. The sequencing here drew on unstimulated CD8+ T cells sorted from spleen or lymph node cells, taken before intestinal transplant. The origin of the receptors is a human donor who received an intestinal transplant.

The chain employs TRBV13 and TRBJ2-3; 9 bases line up with TRBD1. This CDR3 region has 13 residues. With 1 base clipped from V and 15 bases from J, the junction kept 8 bases outside the gene matches. Germline CDR1 PRHDT, CDR2 FYEKMQ (reference sequence). The CDR3 region is CASSLAIGTGQYF. The CDR3 coding sequence is TGTGCCAGCAGCTTAGCCATCGGGACAGGGCAATATTTT.

The rearrangement links TRBV28 to TRBJ2-7; 8 bases match TRBD2. The CDR3 length is 17 residues. The germline V gene encodes CDR1 MDHEN and CDR2 SYDVKM. V was clipped by 2 bases and J by 3 bases; unmatched bases: 12. The CDR3: CASSLGSGVARLYEQYF. In nucleotides, the CDR3 is TGTGCCAGCAGTTTAGGTAGCGGGGTCGCTAGACTCTACGAGCAGTACTTC.

V is TRBV5-6 and J is TRBJ2-1; 9 positions agree with TRBD2. Germline loops: CDR1 SGHDT, CDR2 YYEEEE. The trim removed 4 bases at V and 5 bases at J, leaving 7 bases unmatched. This CDR3 is 15 amino acids long. The CDR3 loop is CASSLGGGEHNEQFF. In DNA, the CDR3 is TGTGCCAGCAGCCTGGGCGGGGGGGAGCACAATGAGCAGTTCTTC.

V is TRBV10-3 and J is TRBJ1-2, with 7 bases lining up with TRBD1. The V gene end was trimmed by 4 bases and the J gene end by 1 base; junction bases not matched to a gene: 3. CDR3 length: 14 residues. CDR1 is ENHRY and CDR2 is SYGVKD in the germline V gene. The DNA for the CDR3 is TGTGCCATCAGTGCGGGACAGATTAACTATGGCTACACCTTC. Protein product: CAISAGQINYGYTF.

The chain is built from TRBV28 and TRBJ2-7; D is unclear. Germline-derived CDR1 and CDR2 are MDHEN and SYDVKM. V was trimmed by 6 bases and J by 0 bases, leaving 12 bases between them. This CDR3 region has 14 residues. The CDR3 DNA reads TGTGCCAGCAGCGTGGCGACCAGCTCCTACGAGCAGTACTTC. It is translated as CASSVATSSYEQYF.

The chain employs TRBV19 and TRBJ1-2; no clear D. The CDR3 is 14 amino acids. The germline V gene encodes CDR1 LNHDA and CDR2 SQIVND (reference sequence). Trimming left V 3 bases short and J 3 bases short, with 11 bases between. CDR3 coding DNA: TGTGCCAGTAGTATTCGACCGGCGGACTATGGCTACACCTTC. It specifies CASSIRPADYGYTF.